Reported below is one T cell receptor (beta chain). The specificity of this receptor is unknown. Base quality data are lacking; no much larger clone is found one base away. The sample belongs to a study of CD8+CD57+ T cells in acquired aplastic anemia (dated by TCRdb to 2017 to 2018). With regard to the full study: On average, sorted CD4+ and CD8+ cells yielded around 3.4 ug of extracted DNA, with a range of roughly 0.17 to 30 ug. For healthy donor samples, the average read count was around 9.8 million for CD4+ cells and approximately 11 million for CD8+ cells.

Genomic DNA served as template for TCR beta VDJ combination and CDR3 sequence profiling. TCR repertoire sequencing was run on an Illumina HiSeq 2000. From the authors' description of their analysis: Repertoire assessment relied on Simpson's diversity index, CDR3 size and DJ length profiles, and TRBV/TRBJ rearrangement plots. The immunodominant clone was defined as the most abundant DNA sequence in deep sequencing data. CDR3 amino acid sequences were screened for sharing across subjects and compared with published repertoires and the VDJdb database. The public reads were run again by TCRdb, first through fastp at Q25 and then through MiXCR, and only productive beta chains were kept. CDR3 protein sequences are deduplicated, and each keeps its most common genes and DNA. The V and J calls and clone size are TCRdb's, not the authors'. Present in this sample are around 190,000 distinct CDR3 sequences, approximately 60% of which were seen just once. The ten largest account for 25% to 30% of the sample.

Including the terminal cysteine and phenylalanine, the CDR3 comprises 14 residues. Just CDR3 DNA is preserved here, 42 bases in frame from base 1. Deletion took 5 bases off V and 2 bases off J, with a span of 12 bases between the germline ends. CDR1 and CDR2 were assigned from the germline V gene as SGHTA and FQGNSA. The study deep-sequenced TCR repertoires of sorted CD4+ and CD8+ blood T cells from severe aplastic anemia patients and healthy subjects. Ficoll-Paque density gradient centrifugation was used to isolate peripheral blood mononuclear cells. CD4+ and CD8+ T cells were sorted by FACS or magnetic beads before DNA extraction. Points the paper makes about the study in general: Nearly 30 CD8+ CDR3 sequences were found in both patients and controls but appeared to be highly expressed in patients and within the immunodominant clones of the patients. CD8+ Simpson's diversity did not differ significantly between patients and healthy controls (P=0.060).

In this chain, TRBV7-2 is recombined with TRBJ1-2; the D gene cannot be named for sure. The sequencing sample was made of sorted CD4+, CD8+, or CD8+CD57+ T cells (not recorded which) from PBMCs. This TCR was sampled from a human donor in good health. The base sequence is TGTGCCAGCAGCCTCGGCAGGCTCAACTATGGCTACACCTTC. The translation is CASSLGRLNYGYTF.